This TCR beta chain appears in the sequencing data of a study of T cell repertoires in cytomegalovirus infection. Study background: Public signatures in TCR beta pointed to CMV infection and matching HLA type.

In TCRdb, the reads were re-called with MiXCR into one record per CDR3 protein. In the table there are roughly 280,000 distinct CDR3 sequences, about 20% of which are singletons. CDR1 is SGHTA, CDR2 FQGNSA, per germline. The V and J ends lost 4 bases and 1 base respectively, with 23 bases between them. CDR3 size: 18 residues. This clonotype has a count of ten or more. Its target is unknown. General observations from the study: Cumulated frequencies of public TCR beta families served to identify carriers of CMV plus the relevant HLA. HLA-C-restricted CMV clonotypes gave the most frequent clonotype in two of eight donors.

The chain couples TRBV7-2 to TRBJ2-7; tentative D call: TRBD1 (6 bases). Sequenced material: cultured PBMCs, taken from culture after CMV antigen stimulation. The source of this sequence is a human donor in good health (CMV status not recorded). Some clones in this sample may be carry-over from other donors' samples. In DNA form, the CDR3 reads TGTGCCAGCAGCTCCATTCATCGGGGACACCGAAGGTCCTACGAGCAGTACTTC. It yields the protein CASSSIHRGHRRSYEQYF.